This TCR beta chain was sequenced for a study of T cells in Graves' hyperthyroidism and ophthalmopathy. TCR beta CDR3 regions were amplified from RNA transcripts. HTBI primers drove first-round RT-PCR of the TCR CDR3. In TCRdb, the multiplex PCR reads were re-called with MiXCR into one record per CDR3 protein. There are 450,000 to 700,000 distinct CDR3 sequences in the sample; about half occur only once, and roughly 20% lies in the top ten. Worth noting for this clonotype: What it binds is unknown.

The J segment lost 4 bases and the V segment lost 0 bases, leaving 4 bases of the junction unmatched. Germline V lookup: CDR1 GTSNPN, CDR2 SVGIG (reference sequence). The CDR3 sequence is 15 residues long. Study-wide results and caveats: Blood samples included most of the expanded thyroid clonotypes exceeding 0.001. Model output signaled ophthalmopathy a median approximately six months ahead of onset.

The sample comprised peripheral blood or thyroid tissue (not recorded which). The chain has TRBV30 and TRBJ2-2, with 8 bases lining up with TRBD1. This sequence was found in an adult woman with Graves' disease, either hyperthyroidism or ophthalmopathy (not recorded which). CDR3 coding DNA: TGTGCCTGGAGTGTACAGGGGGTCGCCACCGGGGAGCTGTTTTTT. It translates to CAWSVQGVATGELFF. The full variable domain, in which reference TRBV30 and TRBJ2-2 provide the parts outside the CDR3, is SQTIHQWPATLVQPVGSPLSLECTVEGTSNPNLYWYRQAAGRGLQLLFYSVGIGQISSEVPQNLSASRPQDRQFILSSKKLLLSDSGFYLCAWSVQGVATGELFFGEGSRLTVL.